This T cell receptor beta chain comes out of a study of T cell changes during pregnancy in multiple sclerosis. Profiled with immunoSEQ multiplex PCR; TCRdb holds only in-frame clones, not every one. The data show 40,000 to 55,000 clones, 92% seen once. The V segment lost 5 bases and the J segment 0 bases; nucleotides outside the gene matches: 9. The length of the CDR3 is 16 residues. Germline lookup yields CDR1 MDHEN and CDR2 SYDVKM. This clone was recorded once. The chain couples TRBV28 to TRBJ2-7, with TRBD2 matching 8 bases. This specimen was CD4+ T cells from peripheral blood mononuclear cells, taken after pregnancy. This TCR was recovered from a female donor in good health, enrolled as a control in a pregnancy study. The CDR3 DNA reads TGTGCCAGCAGTCCGGCGGGAGCGGGAGACTCCTACGAGCAGTACTTC. Protein product: CASSPAGAGDSYEQYF.